Sequencing of this T cell receptor beta chain was carried out in a study of T-cell reconstitution after alpha-beta-depleted transplantation in children. A TCRbeta library incorporating unique molecular identifiers was prepared. TCRdb recomputed calls from the PCR reads with MiXCR, one row per CDR3 protein. Of hundreds of thousands of distinct CDR3 sequences in the sample, around 9.5% were seen once. The CDR3 runs 15 residues. J was trimmed by 2 bases and V by 5 bases; bases with no gene match: 7. This clonotype was observed a handful of times. This chain joins TRBV12-3 or TRBV12-4 and TRBJ2-7, with 9 positions matching TRBD1. The input for sequencing was PBMCs from the stem cell graft donor, taken from the stem cell graft. This receptor was taken from a human donor who donated a stem cell graft to a child with acute lymphoblastic leukemia. The CDR3 spells CASSLGTGWTYEQYF. CDR3 coding DNA: TGTGCCAGCAGTCTGGGGACAGGGTGGACCTACGAGCAGTACTTC.